The 2 T cell receptor beta chains presented below share a single source sample, sequenced in a study of cytomegalovirus exposure and HLA in healthy donors. The PCR was carried out with 60 Vbeta primers and 13 Jbeta primers. The data were produced by immunoSEQ multiplex PCR, yet TCRdb's version contains in-frame clones alone and is incomplete. The table includes 180,000 or so clones, 77% detected once. The sequencing sample was made of PBMCs. The origin of the receptors is a woman aged 55-70 years in good health and CMV-seropositive.

The rearrangement links TRBV7-8 to TRBJ1-5; the D is unclear. This CDR3 has 13 residues. CDR1 SGHVS and CDR2 FQNEAQ come from the germline V gene. Deletions cut 3 bases from V and 6 bases from J, with 9 bases between. This CDR3 reads CASSFNAGQPQHF. The DNA of the CDR3 is TGTGCCAGCAGCTTCAACGCCGGTCAGCCCCAGCATTTT.

V and J are TRBV7-9 and TRBJ2-7, with a possible D match to TRBD1 (7 bases). The CDR3 is made up of 12 amino acids. V lost 7 bases and J lost 4, with 11 bases in between. The germline gives CDR1 SEHNR, CDR2 FQNEAQ (reference sequence). CDR3 coding DNA: TGTGCCAGCACCTCAGGGGGGTACGAGCAGTACTTC. Its translation: CASTSGGYEQYF.